This TCR beta chain was recovered during a study of cytomegalovirus exposure and HLA in healthy donors. PCR was performed using 60 Vbeta and 13 Jbeta primers. Libraries were prepared by immunoSEQ multiplex PCR; TCRdb keeps only in-frame clonotypes and omits some of them. There are about 89,000 clones in the sample; roughly 85% occur only once, and 6.5% to 9% lies in the top ten. The CDR3 covers 13 residues. Trimming cost V 3 bases and J 3 bases, with 9 bases left between them. The germline V gene has CDR1 MNHEY and CDR2 SMNVEV (reference sequence). In nominal health when sampled, donors likely had unrecorded immune exposures nonetheless.

The receptor comes from a man aged 40-49 years in good health and CMV-seropositive. This chain joins TRBV27 and TRBJ2-7, with D possibly matching TRBD1 (5 bases). What was sequenced was PBMCs. The CDR3 sequence is CASSFREGYEQYF. CDR3 DNA: TGTGCCAGCAGTTTCAGGGAAGGCTACGAGCAGTACTTC.